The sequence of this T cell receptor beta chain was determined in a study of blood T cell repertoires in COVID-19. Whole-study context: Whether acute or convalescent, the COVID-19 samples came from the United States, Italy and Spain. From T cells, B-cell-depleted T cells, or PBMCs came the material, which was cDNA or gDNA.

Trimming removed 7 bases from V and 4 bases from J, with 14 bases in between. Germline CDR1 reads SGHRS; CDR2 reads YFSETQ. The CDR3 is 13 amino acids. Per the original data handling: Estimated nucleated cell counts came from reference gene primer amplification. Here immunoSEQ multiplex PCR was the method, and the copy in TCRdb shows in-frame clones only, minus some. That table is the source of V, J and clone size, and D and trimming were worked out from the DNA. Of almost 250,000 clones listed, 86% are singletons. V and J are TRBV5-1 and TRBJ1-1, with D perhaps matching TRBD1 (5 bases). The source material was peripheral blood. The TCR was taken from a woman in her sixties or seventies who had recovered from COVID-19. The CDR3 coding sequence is TGCGCCAGCTCCCCCCGGGGGGGCACTGAAGCTTTCTTT. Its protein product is CASSPRGGTEAFF.